This T cell receptor beta chain was recorded in a study of neoadjuvant anti-PD-1 for oral cavity cancer. As for the study in general: Patients without progression received a fourth nivolumab dose around day 43, then surgical resection on days 50-56. Study results and caveats: Only a few patients per response group were TCR-analyzed; validation needed. Higher pretreatment blood Treg/Th17 ratios correlated with higher pretreatment blood and lower post-treatment tumor TCRbeta clonality.

Time point meaning: after neoadjuvant nivolumab, at surgical resection. Worth noting for this clone: As yet, its antigen is unknown.

Blood libraries mostly used around 510 ng genomic DNA, six replicates each. Repertoires were generated with immunoSEQ multiplex PCR, while TCRdb's copy carries only in-frame clones and drops some. Here the sample spans 13,000 to 15,000 clones, about 77% being singletons. CDR1 MNHEY and CDR2 SMNVEV come from the germline V gene (reference sequence). With 6 bases removed from V and 5 bases from J, the gap between germline ends came to 13 bases. The CDR3 is 14 residues long. The chain couples TRBV27 to TRBJ2-2; D is uncertain. The TCR comes from a person between 35 and 79 years old with oral cavity squamous cell carcinoma. Sequenced here: PBMCs, sampled after nivolumab (anti-PD-1) treatment. The chain's CDR3 is CASRQDRATGELFF. The CDR3 coding sequence is TGTGCCAGCAGACAAGACCGGGCGACCGGGGAGCTGTTTTTT.